This entry is about one TCR beta chain. The antigen is undetermined. The data belong to a study of post-analysis software for immune sequencing data. Study results and limitations: Clustering by F measure revealed strong co-clustering among samples prepared together in one batch. Four or five TRBV segments (TRBV5-6, TRBV5-1 and TRBV20-1 among them) occurred more frequently in patients than in controls. Significantly lower normalized Chao1 diversity was found in patients with multiple sclerosis relative to controls.

The V end lost 5 bases, the J end lost 2 bases, and 13 bases lay between the germline ends. The CDR3 sequence is 15 residues long. Per the germline V gene, CDR1 is KGHDR and CDR2 is SFDVKD. cDNA libraries for TCR beta contained unique molecular identifiers. About 500,000 cDNA molecules were obtained per 1 to 10 million input T cells. MiXCR was run by TCRdb on the PCR reads, yielding one entry per CDR3 protein. The table has 450,000 to 650,000 distinct CDR3 sequences, 44% seen once; the top ten hold more than 1.5%. The TCR was taken from a girl aged 10-17 years with multiple sclerosis. The sample was blood. The V call is TRBV24-1, the J call TRBJ2-3; the D gene is possibly TRBD1 (5 bases). DNA of the CDR3: TGTGCCACCAGTGTTACGGCAGGGCACACAGATACGCAGTATTTT. The encoded protein is CATSVTAGHTDTQYF.